This T cell receptor (beta chain) was sequenced in a study of CD8 T cells in ankylosing spondylitis. The table lists this clonotype with a few counts. A single record per CDR3 protein comes from TCRdb applying MiXCR to the 5' RACE reads. The sample has roughly 26,000 distinct CDR3 sequences; under 15% are singletons. The sequencing input was blood. The TCR originated in a male donor with ankylosing spondylitis or in good health (not recorded which).

CDR3 protein: CSAKAGGPGTDTQYF. The CDR3, as DNA: TGCAGTGCTAAAGCGGGAGGGCCCGGCACAGATACGCAGTATTTT. The V call is TRBV20-1, the J call TRBJ2-3; 10 bases are shared with TRBD2. The CDR3 covers 15 residues. V shed 4 bases, J shed 1 base, and the junction held 5 bases outside the gene matches. Germline CDR1 and CDR2: DFQATT and SNEGSKA (reference sequence).